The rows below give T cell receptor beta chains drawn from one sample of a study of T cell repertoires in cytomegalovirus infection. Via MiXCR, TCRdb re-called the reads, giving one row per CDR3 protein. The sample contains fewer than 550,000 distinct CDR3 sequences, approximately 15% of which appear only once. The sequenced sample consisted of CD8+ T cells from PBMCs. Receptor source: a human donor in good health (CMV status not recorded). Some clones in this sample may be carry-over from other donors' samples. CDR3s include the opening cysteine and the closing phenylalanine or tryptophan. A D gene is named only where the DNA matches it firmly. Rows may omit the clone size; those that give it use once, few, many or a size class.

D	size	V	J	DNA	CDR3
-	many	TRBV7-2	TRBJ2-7	TGTGCCAGCAGCTTAGAGGGGATGGGAGTCGGGTACTCCTACGAGCAGTACTTC	CASSLEGMGVGYSYEQYF
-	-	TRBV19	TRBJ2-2	TGTGCCAGTAGGCCAGGGGCCGGGGAGCTGTTTTTT	CASRPGAGELFF
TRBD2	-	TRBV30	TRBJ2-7	TGTGCCTGGAGTGCCGCTAGCGGGAGGGACAAGTACTTC	CAWSAASGRDKYF
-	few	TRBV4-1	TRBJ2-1	TGCGCCAGCAGCCTAGGGACTTGGACCTACAATGAGCAGTTCTTC	CASSLGTWTYNEQFF
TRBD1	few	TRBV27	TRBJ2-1	TGTGCCACCTCCAGGGGGTACAATGAGCAGTTCTTC	CATSRGYNEQFF
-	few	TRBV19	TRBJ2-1	TGTGCCAGTAGTATAGGAGGCCTCAATGAGCAGTTCTTC	CASSIGGLNEQFF
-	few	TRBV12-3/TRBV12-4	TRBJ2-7	TGTGCCAGCAGTTTTTCAGGAGTGGGAGAGCAGTACTTC	CASSFSGVGEQYF
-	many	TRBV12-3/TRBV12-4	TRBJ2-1	TGTGCCAGCAAGGAAGGGAGCTACAATGAGCAGTTCTTC	CASKEGSYNEQFF
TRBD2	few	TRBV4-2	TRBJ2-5	TGTGCCAGCAGCCAGAGTAGTGGCGGGAGTAGACGAGAGACCCAGTACTTC	CASSQSSGGSRRETQYF
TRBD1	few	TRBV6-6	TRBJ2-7	TGTGCCAGCACCAAAACTACCCGGGACAGAGCCTACGAGCAGTACTTC	CASTKTTRDRAYEQYF
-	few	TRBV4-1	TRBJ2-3	TGCGCCAGCAGCCAAGATCGAGTAACCACAGATACGCAGTATTTT	CASSQDRVTTDTQYF
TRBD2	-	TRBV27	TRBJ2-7	TGTGCCAGCAGTTTATACCCTAGCGGGAGGGCCGGTGAGCAGTACTTC	CASSLYPSGRAGEQYF
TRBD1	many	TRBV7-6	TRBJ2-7	TGTGCCAGCAGCCGACAGGGGGGAATTGGCTCCTACGAGCAGTACTTC	CASSRQGGIGSYEQYF
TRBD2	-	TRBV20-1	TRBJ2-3	TGCAGTGCTACCACGGGGGGTGGTAGAGATACGCAGTATTTT	CSATTGGGRDTQYF
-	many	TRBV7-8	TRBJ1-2	TGTGCCAGCAGTCCCGGACAGTCGTGGGGCTACACCTTC	CASSPGQSWGYTF
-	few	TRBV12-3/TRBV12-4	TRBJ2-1	TGTGCCAGCAGTCCAGAAGCGGACCGCGACTACAATGAGCAGTTCTTC	CASSPEADRDYNEQFF
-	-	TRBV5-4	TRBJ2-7	TGTGCCAGCAGCTTGGACAGGCCCCGTGGCCGCGAGCAGTACTTC	CASSLDRPRGREQYF
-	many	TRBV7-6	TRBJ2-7	TGTGCCAGCAGCCCAGGCAAGTACGAGCAGTACTTC	CASSPGKYEQYF
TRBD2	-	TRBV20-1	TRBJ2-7	TGCAGTGCTAGAGGACTAGCGGGGATCGCCTACGAGCAGTACTTC	CSARGLAGIAYEQYF
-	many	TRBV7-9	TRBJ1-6	TGTGCCAGCAGCCCCCCTCCCGACAGGCGAAATTCACCCCTCCACTTT	CASSPPPDRRNSPLHF
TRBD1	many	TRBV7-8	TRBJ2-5	TGTGCCAGCGCGTCGGGACAGAGGTCAGAGACCCAGTACTTC	CASASGQRSETQYF
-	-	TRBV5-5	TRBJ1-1	TGTGCCAGCCGACCCGCACAGGGTTCGAACACTGAAGCTTTCTTT	CASRPAQGSNTEAFF
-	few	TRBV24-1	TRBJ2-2	TGTGCCACCAGTGATGACGGGAGCGGGGAGCTGTTTTTT	CATSDDGSGELFF
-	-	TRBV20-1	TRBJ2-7	TGCAGTGCCGCGGGGAGCTTCGCCAGCCGCGAGCAGTACTTC	CSAAGSFASREQYF
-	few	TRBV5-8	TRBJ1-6	TGTGCCAGCAGCTCCGACCCCCAAAGCTCCTATAATTCACCCCTCCACTTT	CASSSDPQSSYNSPLHF
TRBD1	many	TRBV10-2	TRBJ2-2	TGCGCCAGCAGATTGGACAGGGGTGGCGGGGAGCTGTTTTTT	CASRLDRGGGELFF
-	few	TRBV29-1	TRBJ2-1	TGCAGCGTTCAGGGCGCTAGCTTATCACCCTCCTACAATGAGCAGTTCTTC	CSVQGASLSPSYNEQFF